These 22 T cell receptor beta chains came from one sample sequenced in a study of T cells after posttransplantation cyclophosphamide (dated by TCRdb to the mid-2010s). Library preparation employed the immunoSEQ multiplex PCR assay. As stored in TCRdb, this immuneACCESS dataset retains in-frame rearrangements with V and J assigned. A fraction of the clones does not appear; measured against another copy, unresolved V genes explain less than half of the discrepancy, and the remainder lacks a known reason. This sample lists about 12,000 clones; roughly 2% were detected once. Of the sample, roughly 16% is held by the ten largest clones. The intended sense of this specimen's treatment or condition label: high-dose cyclophosphamide on days +3 and +4 as single-agent GVHD prophylaxis. Patients in the PTCy group got busulfan and fludarabine conditioning, a marrow graft from a related or unrelated donor, and cyclophosphamide on days +3 and +4.

Sequencing was performed on PBMCs, taken after allogeneic stem cell transplant with posttransplant cyclophosphamide. These receptor sequences come from a male patient between 25 and 39 years old who received an allogeneic stem cell transplant from a related donor, was CMV-positive, and had no GVHD. Because of the transplant, the T cells may be the graft donor's rather than the patient's own.

The V gene is TRBV9, the J gene TRBJ2-3; TRBD2 aligns across 8 bases. CDR1 is SGDLS, CDR2 YYNGEE, per germline. The CDR3 is made up of 16 amino acids. Losses at the gene ends were 0 bases for V and 2 bases for J; bases not matched to a gene: 5. The CDR3 region is CASSVGPGGVTDTQYF. For the CDR3, the DNA is TGTGCCAGCAGCGTAGGGCCGGGGGGGGTCACAGATACGCAGTATTTT.

This clone was detected a few times. The chain combines TRBV6-5 with TRBJ1-2; 7 bases agree with TRBD1. Germline V gene data show CDR1 as MNHEY and CDR2 as SVGAGI. The ends lost 6 bases at V and 8 bases at J; junction bases unmatched: 15. This CDR3 contains 15 residues. This CDR3 is CASRETGSGGVGYTF. The DNA for the CDR3 is TGTGCCAGCAGAGAGACAGGGAGCGGAGGAGTAGGCTACACCTTC.

This clone was seen a single time. This rearrangement joins TRBV27 to TRBJ2-4; TRBD2 might be the D (5 bases). V was clipped by 3 bases and J by 6 bases, with 12 bases between them. Germline lookup yields CDR1 MNHEY and CDR2 SMNVEV (reference sequence). The CDR3 is 14 amino acids. In DNA, the CDR3 is TGTGCCAGCAGTTTGGGCGGGCCGGTAAACATTCAGTACTTC. This gives the protein CASSLGGPVNIQYF.

There are a few counts of this clone. V usage is TRBV6-5 and J usage is TRBJ1-1; the D gene is possibly TRBD1 (5 bases). Trimming removed 0 bases from V and 1 base from J, with 9 bases in between. The length of the CDR3 is 15 residues. Germline V gene lookup returns CDR1 MNHEY and CDR2 SVGAGI. CDR3 nucleotide sequence: TGTGCCAGCAGTTACTCGTGGCAGGGGAACACTGAAGCTTTCTTT. It encodes CASSYSWQGNTEAFF.

This chain connects TRBV7-3 to TRBJ2-1, with a possible D match to TRBD2 (6 bases). V dropped 5 bases and J dropped 8 bases, with 25 bases sitting between them. Germline CDR1 reads SGHTA; CDR2 reads FQGTGA. There are 17 residues in the CDR3. CDR3 residues: CASSPGVGTLLGDEQFF. The CDR3 DNA sequence: TGTGCCAGCAGCCCGGGTGTTGGGACTCTCTTGGGGGATGAGCAGTTCTTC. Looking up the rest from reference TRBV7-3 and TRBJ2-1 gives the full variable domain: GAGVSQTPSNKVTEKGKYVELRCDPISGHTALYWYRQSLGQGPEFLIYFQGTGAADDSGLPNDRFFAVRPEGSVSTLKIQRTERGDSAVYLCASSPGVGTLLGDEQFFGPGTRLTVL.

This clone occurred a few times. The V gene is TRBV29-1, the J gene TRBJ2-7; TRBD2 aligns across 12 bases. This CDR3 is built from 15 residues. The J segment lost 3 bases and the V segment lost 2 bases, leaving 5 bases of the junction unmatched. Germline V gives CDR1 SQVTM, CDR2 ANQGSEA. DNA of the CDR3: TGCAGCGTTGAAAAGGGGACTAGCGGGCACTACGAGCAGTACTTC. It codes for CSVEKGTSGHYEQYF.

This clone was found a few times. V gene TRBV19 combines with J gene TRBJ2-7; the D is unclear. This CDR3 region has 14 residues. CDR1 and CDR2 from the germline V gene are LNHDA and SQIVND (reference sequence). V was cut by 5 bases and J by 0 bases, with 11 bases left in between. The CDR3 DNA reads as TGTGCCAGTAGTCCACGGTTTAGCTCCTACGAGCAGTACTTC. Protein product: CASSPRFSSYEQYF. The whole variable domain, remainder taken from reference TRBV19 and TRBJ2-7, is DGGITQSPKYLFRKEGQNVTLSCEQNLNHDAMYWYRQDPGQGLRLIYYSQIVNDFQKGDIAEGYSVSREKKESFPLTVTSAQKNPTAFYLCASSPRFSSYEQYFGPGTRLTVT.

This clone occurred a few times. The chain is built from TRBV7-9 and TRBJ2-1; 12 nucleotides match TRBD2. J gave up 16 bases and V 1 base, and 11 bases lay outside the gene matches. Germline CDR1 and CDR2: SEHNR and FQNEAQ (reference sequence). This CDR3 contains 15 residues. The CDR3 DNA sequence: TGTGCCAGCAGCTTAGGCGCTAGCGGGGGGGCTATTGCTTTCTTC. This translates into CASSLGASGGAIAFF.

This clone counts as large (0.1 to 1%). The gene calls are TRBV4-2 and TRBJ2-5, with 14 bases aligning to TRBD2. V shed 5 bases and J 5 bases; nucleotides not matched to a gene: 7. Germline CDR1 and CDR2: LGHNA and YNFKEQ. There are 16 residues in the CDR3. In DNA, the CDR3 is TGTGCCAGCAGCACCGGGACTAGCGGGAGACGGGAGACCCAGTACTTC. This codes for CASSTGTSGRRETQYF.

The genes are TRBV9 and TRBJ2-1; 9 nucleotides agree with TRBD2. V shed 0 bases, J shed 9 bases, and the junction held 1 base outside the gene matches. This CDR3 is 13 amino acids long. Germline CDR1 SGDLS, CDR2 YYNGEE. The CDR3 sequence: CASSVDSGSEQFF. In nucleotides, the CDR3 is TGTGCCAGCAGCGTAGATAGCGGGAGTGAGCAGTTCTTC.

This clone was observed a handful of times. CDR3 sequence: CASSPQASGYTDTQYF. The CDR3 DNA follows: TGTGCCAGCTCACCACAGGCGAGCGGCTACACAGATACGCAGTATTTT. The V and J genes are TRBV18 and TRBJ2-3; weak D call: TRBD2 (5 bases). In germline, CDR1 is KGHSH, CDR2 LQKENI. This CDR3 region has 16 residues. V shed 1 base and J shed 2 bases, with 13 bases lying between them.

The chain couples TRBV5-1 to TRBJ2-1, with TRBD2 as a possible D gene (6 bases). This CDR3 is 13 amino acids long. Germline-derived CDR1 and CDR2 are SGHRS and YFSETQ. The V end lost 0 bases, the J end lost 12 bases, and 13 bases lay between the germline ends. Here the CDR3 reads CASSLDWEVPQFF. In nucleotides, the CDR3 is TGCGCCAGCAGCTTGGATTGGGAGGTCCCGCAGTTCTTC.

The rearrangement joins TRBV29-1 to TRBJ2-3; D call uncertain. The CDR3 is 15 residues long. V lost 0 bases and J 2 bases, leaving 12 bases between the germline ends. CDR1 SQVTM and CDR2 ANQGSEA come from the germline V gene. CDR3 loop: CSVEEILTYTDTQYF. CDR3 in DNA: TGCAGCGTTGAAGAGATTCTAACTTACACAGATACGCAGTATTTT.

The CDR3 DNA sequence: TGTGCCAGTAGTGACACTAGCAATCAGCCCCAGCATTTT. Translation: CASSDTSNQPQHF. The rearrangement links TRBV19 to TRBJ1-5; D is unclear. Deletions cut 5 bases from V and 0 bases from J, with 5 bases between. CDR3 length: 13 amino acids. Germline assignment: CDR1 LNHDA and CDR2 SQIVND (reference sequence).

This clone was picked up a small number of times. This chain connects TRBV2 to TRBJ2-4, with TRBD2 identical over 9 bases. Germline CDR1 and CDR2: SNHLY and FYNNEI. Trimming at V came to 8 bases and at J to 3 bases, leaving 5 bases not matched to a gene. This CDR3 spans 14 amino acids. CDR3 sequence: CASYSRGGKNIQYF. CDR3 nucleotides: TGTGCCAGCTACTCGCGGGGGGGCAAAAACATTCAGTACTTC. The full variable domain, with the rest looked up from reference TRBV2 and TRBJ2-4, is EPEVTQTPSHQVTQMGQEVILRCVPISNHLYFYWYRQILGQKVEFLVSFYNNEISEKSEIFDDQFSVERPDGSNFTLKIRSTKLEDSAMYFCASYSRGGKNIQYFGAGTRLSVL.

This clone was found a few times. The DNA of the CDR3 is TGTGCCAGCAGCTTAGTGTATGGAGGGGAGGGGAGCAATCAGCCCCAGCATTTT. Translating it yields CASSLVYGGEGSNQPQHF. V is TRBV7-8 and J is TRBJ1-5; perhaps TRBD1 as D (5 bases). V was trimmed by 1 base and J by 1 base, leaving 17 bases between them. The CDR3 is 18 residues long. Germline-derived CDR1 and CDR2 are SGHVS and FQNEAQ.

This clone was seen a handful of times. The V call is TRBV11-2, the J call TRBJ2-2, with a possible D match to TRBD2 (6 bases). Trimming cost V 4 bases and J 4 bases, with 7 bases left between them. Germline values: CDR1 SGHAT, CDR2 FQNNGV. The CDR3 has 13 residues. CDR3 DNA: TGTGCCAGCAGCTATAGCGGCACCGGGGAGCTGTTTTTT. The encoded protein is CASSYSGTGELFF.

The chain employs TRBV28 and TRBJ1-2; 9 bases line up with TRBD1. In germline, CDR1 is MDHEN, CDR2 SYDVKM. V dropped 8 bases and J dropped 13; count of bases not matched to a gene: 8. This CDR3 region has 11 residues. CDR3 amino acids: CASGQGQKATF. CDR3 bases: TGTGCCAGCGGACAGGGGCAAAAGGCCACCTTC.

In its sample, this clone was seen a few times. The chain uses TRBV5-8 and TRBJ2-1; D remains ambiguous. CDR3 length equals 14 residues. Germline CDR1 and CDR2: SGHTS and YDEGEE. V lost 1 base, J lost 4 bases, and 9 bases lay in between. The CDR3 loop is CASSLFSVYNEQFF. The CDR3 nucleotides read TGTGCCAGCAGCTTGTTTTCAGTTTACAATGAGCAGTTCTTC. Drawing the rest from reference TRBV5-8 and TRBJ2-1, the complete variable domain is EAGVTQSPTHLIKTRGQQATLRCSPISGHTSVYWYQQALGLGLQFLLWYDEGEERNRGNFPPRFSGRQFPNYSSELNVNALELEDSALYLCASSLFSVYNEQFFGPGTRLTVL.

This clone was detected a few times. This sequence joins TRBV7-2 and TRBJ1-1; tentatively, D is TRBD1 (6 bases). The V and J ends lost 3 bases and 10 bases respectively, with 15 bases between them. This CDR3 has 13 amino acids. The germline gives CDR1 SGHTA, CDR2 FQGNSA. Here the CDR3 reads CASSLRGGLRAFF. CDR3 sequence (DNA): TGTGCCAGCAGCTTGAGGGGGGGCCTGAGAGCTTTCTTT.

This clone has a handful of counts. The genes are TRBV7-9 and TRBJ2-2; the D gene is possibly TRBD2 (6 bases). V lost 5 bases, J lost 3 bases, and 19 bases lay in between. Germline V gene lookup returns CDR1 SEHNR and CDR2 FQNEAQ (reference sequence). The CDR3 runs 17 residues. CDR3 region: CASSRFMGGLYTGELFF. CDR3 DNA sequence: TGTGCCAGCAGCCGTTTTATGGGGGGACTTTACACCGGGGAGCTGTTTTTT.

This chain connects TRBV5-6 to TRBJ2-5, with TRBD1 matching over 10 bases. Unmatched junction bases numbered 7, after V lost 4 bases and J lost 4 bases. CDR3 size: 15 residues. Germline CDR1 reads SGHDT; CDR2 reads YYEEEE. CDR3 coding DNA: TGTGCCAGCAGCGGAAGACAGGGGGCTGGAGAGACCCAGTACTTC. Its protein product is CASSGRQGAGETQYF.